The 25 T cell receptor beta chains reported below all come from one sample, sequenced in a study of CD8+CD57+ T cells in acquired aplastic anemia. Genomic DNA served as template for TCR beta VDJ and CDR3 profiling. Via MiXCR, TCRdb re-called the reads, giving one row per CDR3 protein. The sample yields over 250,000 distinct CDR3 sequences, roughly 59% seen once. Individuals selected for sequencing had exhibited CD8+CD57+ cell expansion on flow cytometry. The material sequenced was sorted CD4+, CD8+, or CD8+CD57+ T cells (not recorded which) from PBMCs. The receptors were sampled from a human donor with aplastic anemia.

This sequence joins TRBV7-2 and TRBJ2-7, with D perhaps TRBD2 (7 bases). Germline CDR1 SGHTA, CDR2 FQGNSA. Trimming left V 5 bases short and J 2 bases short, with 16 bases between. This CDR3 has 15 amino acids. CDR3 sequence: CASSGGVRDTYEQYF. CDR3 in DNA: TGTGCCAGCAGCGGGGGGGTGAGGGACACCTACGAGCAGTACTTC.

The J gene is TRBJ2-3, the V gene TRBV7-3; D may match TRBD1 or TRBD2 (5 bases each). With 8 bases removed from V and 2 bases from J, the gap between germline ends came to 14 bases. Germline CDR1 is SGHTA and CDR2 is FQGTGA. The CDR3 runs to 14 residues. This chain's CDR3 is CASGSRGATDTQYF. CDR3 in DNA: TGTGCCAGCGGATCGAGGGGAGCCACAGATACGCAGTATTTT.

This clonotype was picked up many times. The chain has TRBV27 and TRBJ1-2, with a weak D call TRBD1 (5 bases). The CDR3 is 14 amino acids. CDR1 is MNHEY, CDR2 SMNVEV, per germline (reference sequence). Trimming took off 3 bases at V and 4 bases at J, with 12 bases between the two ends. CDR3 sequence reads: CASSFIPGLYGYTF. Here the CDR3 DNA reads TGTGCCAGCAGTTTTATTCCGGGGCTCTATGGCTACACCTTC.

The chain recombines TRBV9 with TRBJ2-5; TRBD2 matches at 9 bases. The CDR3 has 16 amino acids. Trimming at V came to 0 bases and at J to 4 bases, leaving 7 bases not matched to a gene. In germline, CDR1 is SGDLS, CDR2 YYNGEE. The CDR3 DNA sequence: TGTGCCAGCAGCGTAGGGGTAGCGGGGGAAGCAGAGACCCAGTACTTC. Protein product: CASSVGVAGEAETQYF.

Ten or more counts support this clonotype. The chain employs TRBV6-1 and TRBJ2-1; TRBD2 aligns across 8 bases. The CDR3 is 14 amino acids. Per germline, CDR1 MNHNS and CDR2 SASEGT. V shed 4 bases, J shed 9 bases, and the junction held 8 bases outside the gene matches. CDR3 sequence reads: CASSALGTRGEQFF. CDR3 coding DNA: TGTGCCAGCAGTGCGCTCGGGACTAGGGGTGAGCAGTTCTTC.

This clonotype was picked up one time. V usage is TRBV20-1 and J usage is TRBJ2-7; D may be TRBD1 (6 bases). CDR1 DFQATT and CDR2 SNEGSKA come from the germline V gene (reference sequence). The CDR3 sequence is 11 residues long. This CDR3 reads CSAKQGYEQYF. The CDR3 DNA reads TGCAGCGCCAAACAGGGCTACGAGCAGTACTTC.

This clonotype has only a few counts. The chain couples TRBV28 to TRBJ1-1, with D unclear. The CDR3 contains 15 residues. V lost 5 bases to trimming and J lost 0 bases, with 13 bases between them. From germline, CDR1 is MDHEN and CDR2 SYDVKM. CDR3 region: CASSPSQPMNTEAFF. Here the CDR3 DNA reads TGTGCCAGCAGTCCCTCACAGCCCATGAACACTGAAGCTTTCTTT.

This clonotype was seen more than once but under ten times. The V gene is TRBV7-8, the J gene TRBJ2-2; D possibly corresponds to TRBD1 (5 bases). Germline V gives CDR1 SGHVS, CDR2 FQNEAQ. V lost 5 bases to trimming and J lost 2 bases, with 12 bases between them. This CDR3 has 15 amino acids. The CDR3 here is CASSMSGFNTGELFF. The CDR3 nucleotides read TGTGCCAGCAGCATGTCAGGGTTTAACACCGGGGAGCTGTTTTTT.

This clonotype showed up many times. V gene TRBV25-1 combines with J gene TRBJ1-5; 9 nucleotides align to TRBD1. The V segment lost 6 bases and the J segment 3 bases; nucleotides outside the gene matches: 6. The CDR3 covers 15 residues. CDR1 is MGHDK, CDR2 SYGVNS, per germline. CDR3 coding DNA: TGTGCCAGCAGCTTCGGGACAGGGAACAATCAGCCCCAGCATTTT. Translated: CASSFGTGNNQPQHF.

This clonotype was observed once. The chain is built from TRBV5-1 and TRBJ1-5; 7 bases fit TRBD1. The DNA matches TRBJ2-3 better at its end, which makes the J call doubtful. Germline CDR1 is SGHRS and CDR2 is YFSETQ. This CDR3 has 14 residues. CDR3 DNA sequence: TGCGCCAGCAGCTTCGAAGGGGGCAATCAGCCCCAGTATTTT. Translated, it gives CASSFEGGNQPQYF.

The chain joins TRBV20-1 to TRBJ1-5; D unresolved. This CDR3 spans 14 amino acids. Germline CDR1 is DFQATT and CDR2 is SNEGSKA (reference sequence). V was clipped by 0 bases and J by 6 bases, with 12 bases between them. This CDR3 reads CSARDVGDAQPQHF. CDR3 in DNA: TGCAGTGCTAGAGATGTTGGGGATGCTCAGCCCCAGCATTTT.

This chain links TRBV2 with TRBJ1-1, with D possibly TRBD1 on 5 matching bases. Trimming pared 2 bases from V and 5 bases from J, leaving 15 bases between. This CDR3 has 15 residues. Germline V gene sequence: CDR1 SNHLY, CDR2 FYNNEI. The CDR3 region has the DNA TGTGCCAGCAGTGAAAGGGCTAGCGGGGGGACTGAAGCTTTCTTT. Protein product: CASSERASGGTEAFF.

This clonotype has just a few counts. CDR3 amino acids: CASSLGQGNTDTQYF. CDR3 in DNA: TGTGCCAGCAGCCTTGGACAGGGCAACACAGATACGCAGTATTTT. The chain carries TRBV3-1 and TRBJ2-3, with 8 positions matching TRBD1. Trimming at V came to 4 bases and at J to 2 bases, leaving 5 bases not matched to a gene. Germline CDR1 and CDR2: LGHDT and YNNKEL (reference sequence). The CDR3 spans 15 residues.

This clonotype was counted ten times or more. The chain is built from TRBV7-2 and TRBJ2-3; 8 bases align to TRBD2. The junction had 4 bases not matched to a gene; V was cut back by 8 bases and J by 0 bases. In germline, CDR1 is SGHTA, CDR2 FQGNSA. CDR3 length: 14 amino acids. CDR3 coding DNA: TGTGCCAGCGAACTAGCGGCTAGCACAGATACGCAGTATTTT. Translating it yields CASELAASTDTQYF.

The rearrangement links TRBV20-1 to TRBJ2-7; TRBD2 matches 7 bases. Looked up from germline, CDR1 is DFQATT and CDR2 is SNEGSKA (reference sequence). Trimming at V came to 3 bases and at J to 2 bases, leaving 7 bases not matched to a gene. The CDR3 length is 14 residues. DNA for the CDR3: TGCAGTGCTAGGCCCGCGGGGGACCCCTACGAGCAGTACTTC. Translation: CSARPAGDPYEQYF.

This clonotype was seen repeatedly, ten times or more. The chain joins TRBV20-1 to TRBJ1-5; D uncertain. The germline CDR1 and CDR2 sequences are DFQATT and SNEGSKA (reference sequence). Trimming cost V 3 bases and J 5 bases, with 11 bases left between them. The CDR3 has 13 residues. CDR3 residues: CSASLTRDQPQHF. In DNA, the CDR3 is TGCAGTGCTAGCCTAACGCGAGATCAGCCCCAGCATTTT.

As to this clonotype: This CDR3 is missing its conserved last phenylalanine or tryptophan, likely due to a read error. The V call is TRBV5-1, the J call TRBJ1-4, with D possibly matching TRBD1 (6 bases). In germline, CDR1 is SGHRS, CDR2 YFSETQ. Trimming cost V 0 bases and J 13 bases, with 13 bases left between them. This CDR3 comprises 13 residues. In DNA, the CDR3 is TGCGCCAGCAGCTTGGGTGCGGGCAGGGGACTGTTTTGT. This gives the protein CASSLGAGRGLFC.

This clonotype is a singleton in its sample. The V gene is TRBV11-2, the J gene TRBJ2-7; 7 bases align to TRBD2. The CDR3 totals 14 residues. Germline loops: CDR1 SGHAT, CDR2 FQNNGV. V lost 3 bases, J lost 3 bases, and 5 bases stayed unmatched. The CDR3 is CASSLRASGYEQYF. CDR3 DNA sequence: TGTGCCAGCAGCTTGAGGGCTAGCGGCTACGAGCAGTACTTC.

The sample holds one count of this clonotype. The chain couples TRBV10-3 to TRBJ1-3; D gene ambiguous. V gave up 4 bases and J gave up 0 bases, with 13 bases separating them. The germline CDR1 and CDR2 sequences are ENHRY and SYGVKD. CDR3 length equals 16 residues. The CDR3, as DNA: TGTGCCATCAGTGGAGGCGAGTTTAGCTCTGGAAACACCATATATTTT. It yields the protein CAISGGEFSSGNTIYF.

The count of this clonotype is one. This chain uses TRBV5-6 with TRBJ2-7; D is possibly TRBD2 (6 bases). Germline assignment: CDR1 SGHDT and CDR2 YYEEEE. This CDR3 is 14 amino acids long. Deletions cut 4 bases from V and 0 bases from J, with 11 bases between. DNA for the CDR3: TGTGCCAGCAGCCCTTCGGGACTCTCCTACGAGCAGTACTTC. Amino acid sequence: CASSPSGLSYEQYF.

Worth noting for this clonotype: Being one base from a much bigger clone, this may be a read error. Because the CDR3 is missing its conserved closing phenylalanine or tryptophan, this is likely a read error. The chain employs TRBV18 and TRBJ2-7; 12 bases align to TRBD1. Germline V gene sequence: CDR1 KGHSH, CDR2 LQKENI. The CDR3 extends over 15 amino acids. The trim removed 6 bases at V and 2 bases at J, leaving 5 bases unmatched. This CDR3 is CASSFGTGGPYEQYL. CDR3 in DNA: TGTGCCAGCTCCTTCGGGACAGGGGGCCCCTACGAGCAGTACTTG.

V usage is TRBV19 and J usage is TRBJ1-2; 9 bases match TRBD1. There are 13 residues in the CDR3. Germline V lookup: CDR1 LNHDA, CDR2 SQIVND (reference sequence). The V and J ends lost 5 bases and 8 bases, in that order; junction bases with no gene match: 6. CDR3: CASSRGQGTGYTF. In DNA form, the CDR3 reads TGTGCCAGTAGTCGGGGACAGGGTACCGGCTACACCTTC.

A few counts support this clonotype. CDR3 protein: CASSQPGDTEAFF. The CDR3 DNA follows: TGTGCCAGCAGCCAACCTGGGGACACTGAAGCTTTCTTT. The chain combines TRBV7-8 with TRBJ1-1; D is uncertain. CDR1 is SGHVS, CDR2 FQNEAQ, per germline. Trimming removed 5 bases from V and 3 bases from J, with 10 bases in between. The CDR3 is made up of 13 amino acids.

The V gene is TRBV20-1, the J gene TRBJ2-7; possibly TRBD1 for D (6 bases). V was cut by 0 bases and J by 6 bases, with 12 bases left in between. Per the germline V gene, CDR1 is DFQATT and CDR2 is SNEGSKA (reference sequence). The CDR3 is 13 amino acids. In nucleotides, the CDR3 is TGCAGTGCTAGAGACAGGGGTGAGCTCGAGCAGTACTTC. The encoded protein is CSARDRGELEQYF.

V is TRBV7-2 and J is TRBJ2-1; 11 bases match TRBD2. Trimming took 3 bases from V and 9 from J; bases not matched to a gene: 4. Germline values: CDR1 SGHTA, CDR2 FQGNSA. The CDR3 has 14 amino acids. The chain's CDR3 is CASSFRLAGSEQFF. CDR3 sequence (DNA): TGTGCCAGCAGCTTCAGACTAGCGGGGAGTGAGCAGTTCTTC.